These T cell receptor beta chains were read from a single sample in a study of blood T cells in healthy people across ages. Via MiXCR, TCRdb re-called the 5' RACE reads, giving one row per CDR3 protein. The sample has roughly 640,000 distinct CDR3 sequences; about 30% are singletons. Material for sequencing was blood. These receptor sequences come from a woman older than 75 in good health. Both conserved end residues are trimmed from each CDR3. The order of the fields is D gene, V gene, CDR3 protein. A D gene is named only where the DNA matches it firmly.

d_gene: NA; v_gene: TRBV20-1; CDR3aa: SARQEPEETQY
d_gene: TRBD1; v_gene: TRBV30; CDR3aa: AWSRTGTGGAGSTETF
d_gene: NA; v_gene: TRBV20-1; CDR3aa: SARVIQETQY
d_gene: NA; v_gene: TRBV20-1; CDR3aa: SASRRGPQSSYNEQF
d_gene: TRBD1; v_gene: TRBV12-3/TRBV12-4; CDR3aa: ASSYRGPAKNIQY
d_gene: NA; v_gene: TRBV5-1; CDR3aa: ASSPPLGDNYGYT
d_gene: NA; v_gene: TRBV3-1; CDR3aa: ASSQMGRRGYT
d_gene: TRBD1; v_gene: TRBV20-1; CDR3aa: SAQGGYNEKLF
d_gene: NA; v_gene: TRBV6-6; CDR3aa: ASSYRAGDQPQH
d_gene: TRBD2; v_gene: TRBV6-2/TRBV6-3; CDR3aa: ASSYPSGVYNEQF
d_gene: NA; v_gene: TRBV29-1; CDR3aa: SVADHRQPITYGYT
d_gene: NA; v_gene: TRBV7-9; CDR3aa: ASSLPSYTQY
d_gene: NA; v_gene: TRBV30; CDR3aa: AWSVLGVYGYT
d_gene: NA; v_gene: TRBV25-1; CDR3aa: ASSESGLDQPQH
d_gene: TRBD2; v_gene: TRBV29-1; CDR3aa: SVEIAGAPGNEQF
d_gene: NA; v_gene: TRBV5-1; CDR3aa: ASRLRYGDEAF
d_gene: TRBD2; v_gene: TRBV2; CDR3aa: ASRLAGVGSYNEQF
d_gene: TRBD2; v_gene: TRBV5-1; CDR3aa: ASSTTPTSGGSRGTQY
d_gene: NA; v_gene: TRBV20-1; CDR3aa: SARLSTTEAF
d_gene: NA; v_gene: TRBV9; CDR3aa: ASSVEESSYNEQY
d_gene: TRBD1; v_gene: TRBV6-5; CDR3aa: ASSSRGPLSEQY
d_gene: TRBD2; v_gene: TRBV20-1; CDR3aa: SARSGRFRTDTQY
d_gene: NA; v_gene: TRBV29-1; CDR3aa: SVEMNTEAF
d_gene: NA; v_gene: TRBV20-1; CDR3aa: SFRGSGIGGSTYEQY
d_gene: TRBD2; v_gene: TRBV5-1; CDR3aa: ASGRRTSGGGRNNEQF
d_gene: NA; v_gene: TRBV6-1; CDR3aa: ASSDGRTMNTEAF
d_gene: NA; v_gene: TRBV7-9; CDR3aa: ASSLSRDGYT
d_gene: NA; v_gene: TRBV3-1; CDR3aa: ASSHNRLYNEQY
d_gene: NA; v_gene: TRBV6-1; CDR3aa: ASSEVGYGYT
d_gene: TRBD2; v_gene: TRBV29-1; CDR3aa: SVEYRGGDSDTQY
d_gene: NA; v_gene: TRBV7-9; CDR3aa: ASSPGLGNSPLH
d_gene: NA; v_gene: TRBV6-5; CDR3aa: ASRKNTGYGYT
d_gene: TRBD1; v_gene: TRBV12-5; CDR3aa: ASGLGQGENNQPQH
d_gene: NA; v_gene: TRBV6-5; CDR3aa: ASSSPLLGGTEAF
d_gene: NA; v_gene: TRBV20-1; CDR3aa: SASQRGGLVGEQY
d_gene: TRBD1; v_gene: TRBV7-9; CDR3aa: ASSREAGGDYGYT
d_gene: NA; v_gene: TRBV20-1; CDR3aa: SVPGWNTDTQY
d_gene: NA; v_gene: TRBV29-1; CDR3aa: SAARSLQGRIYEQY
d_gene: NA; v_gene: TRBV27; CDR3aa: ASRDSGANVLT
d_gene: NA; v_gene: TRBV7-3; CDR3aa: ASSSQGRETQY
d_gene: NA; v_gene: TRBV28; CDR3aa: ASSPPGAQKDTQY
d_gene: NA; v_gene: TRBV4-1; CDR3aa: ASSQIHQGSKGYT
d_gene: TRBD1; v_gene: TRBV7-2; CDR3aa: ASSFPEGQNYGYT
d_gene: TRBD2; v_gene: TRBV10-3; CDR3aa: AISEAGKQETQY
d_gene: NA; v_gene: TRBV7-3; CDR3aa: ASSNPDLSYNEQF
d_gene: TRBD1; v_gene: TRBV3-1; CDR3aa: ASSPGQTISSPLH
d_gene: NA; v_gene: TRBV12-3/TRBV12-4; CDR3aa: ASSVYIGPGYNSPLH
d_gene: NA; v_gene: TRBV4-1; CDR3aa: ASSLDGGGVSNQPQH
d_gene: NA; v_gene: TRBV29-1; CDR3aa: SVEDRGSEKLF
d_gene: TRBD1; v_gene: TRBV7-9; CDR3aa: ASSLDTGTGNEQF
d_gene: TRBD2; v_gene: TRBV7-2; CDR3aa: ASSLARGGGTQY
d_gene: TRBD2; v_gene: TRBV6-5; CDR3aa: ASRASGDTQY
d_gene: TRBD1; v_gene: TRBV20-1; CDR3aa: SANRGLGYT
d_gene: TRBD1; v_gene: TRBV5-1; CDR3aa: ASSLGQGAGGNSYNEQF
d_gene: NA; v_gene: TRBV4-2; CDR3aa: ASSRNPTGEQF
d_gene: TRBD2; v_gene: TRBV20-1; CDR3aa: SARSGGPYNEQF
d_gene: NA; v_gene: TRBV9; CDR3aa: TSSATIGSTDTQY
d_gene: TRBD1; v_gene: TRBV18; CDR3aa: ASSPIDRGSTEAF
d_gene: NA; v_gene: TRBV5-1; CDR3aa: ASSPWGASNEKLF
d_gene: TRBD2; v_gene: TRBV30; CDR3aa: AWSPGLAVQETQY